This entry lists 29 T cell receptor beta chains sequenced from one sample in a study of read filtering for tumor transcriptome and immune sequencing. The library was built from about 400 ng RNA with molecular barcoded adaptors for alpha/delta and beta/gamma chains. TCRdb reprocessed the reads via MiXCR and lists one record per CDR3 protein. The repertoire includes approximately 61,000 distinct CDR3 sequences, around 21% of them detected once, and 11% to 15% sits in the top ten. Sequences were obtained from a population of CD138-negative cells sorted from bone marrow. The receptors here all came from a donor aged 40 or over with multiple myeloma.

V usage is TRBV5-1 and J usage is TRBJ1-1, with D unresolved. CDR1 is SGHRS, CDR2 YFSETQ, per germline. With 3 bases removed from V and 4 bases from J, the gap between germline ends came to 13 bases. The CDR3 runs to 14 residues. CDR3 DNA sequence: TGCGCCAGCAGCTCATTTACAACTTCCACTGAAGCTTTCTTT. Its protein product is CASSSFTTSTEAFF. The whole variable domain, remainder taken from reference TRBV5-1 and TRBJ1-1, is KAGVTQTPRYLIKTRGQQVTLSCSPISGHRSVSWYQQTPGQGLQFLFEYFSETQRNKGNFPGRFSGRQFSNSRSEMNVSTLELGDSALYLCASSSFTTSTEAFFGQGTRLTVV.

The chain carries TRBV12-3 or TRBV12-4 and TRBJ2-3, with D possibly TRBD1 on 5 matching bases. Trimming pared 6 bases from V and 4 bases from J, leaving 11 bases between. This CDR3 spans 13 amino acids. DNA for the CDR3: TGTGCCAGCAGCAGAAGGACACCAGATACGCAGTATTTT. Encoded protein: CASSRRTPDTQYF.

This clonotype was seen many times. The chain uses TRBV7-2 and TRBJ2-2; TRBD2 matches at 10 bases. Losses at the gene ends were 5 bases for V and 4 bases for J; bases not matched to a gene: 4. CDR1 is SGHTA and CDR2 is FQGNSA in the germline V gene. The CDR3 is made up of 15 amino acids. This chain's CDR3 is CASSALAGATGELFF. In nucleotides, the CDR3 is TGTGCCAGCAGCGCCCTAGCGGGGGCCACCGGGGAGCTGTTTTTT.

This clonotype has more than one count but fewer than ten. CDR3 sequence: CSARPLAYAQYF. CDR3 DNA: TGCAGTGCTAGACCTCTAGCTTACGCGCAGTATTTT. The chain couples TRBV20-1 to TRBJ2-3, with D perhaps matching TRBD2 (5 bases). Trimming left V 2 bases short and J 10 bases short, with 13 bases between. Per germline, CDR1 DFQATT and CDR2 SNEGSKA (reference sequence). This CDR3 contains 12 residues.

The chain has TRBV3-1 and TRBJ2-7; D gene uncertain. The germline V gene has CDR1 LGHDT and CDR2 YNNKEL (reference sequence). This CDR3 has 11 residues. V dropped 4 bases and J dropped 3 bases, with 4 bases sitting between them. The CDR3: CASSRGYEQYF. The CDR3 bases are TGTGCCAGCAGCCGAGGCTACGAGCAGTACTTC.

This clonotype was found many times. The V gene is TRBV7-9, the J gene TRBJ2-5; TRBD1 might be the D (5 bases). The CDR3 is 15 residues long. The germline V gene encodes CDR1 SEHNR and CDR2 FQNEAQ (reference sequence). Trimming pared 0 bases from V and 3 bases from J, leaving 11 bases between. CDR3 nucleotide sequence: TGTGCCAGCAGCTTAGCGCTAGGACAAAAAGAGACCCAGTACTTC. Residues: CASSLALGQKETQYF.

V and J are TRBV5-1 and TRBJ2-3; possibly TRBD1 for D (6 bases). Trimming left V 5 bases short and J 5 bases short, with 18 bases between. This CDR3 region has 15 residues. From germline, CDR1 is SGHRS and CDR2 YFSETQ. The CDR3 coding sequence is TGCGCCAGCAGTCGGGACACTGGTTTGAGAGATACGCAGTATTTT. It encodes CASSRDTGLRDTQYF.

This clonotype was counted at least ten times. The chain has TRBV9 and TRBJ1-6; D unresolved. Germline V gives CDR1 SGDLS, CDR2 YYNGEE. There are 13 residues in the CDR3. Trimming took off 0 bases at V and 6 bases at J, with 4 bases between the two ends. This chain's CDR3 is CASSVEFNSPLHF. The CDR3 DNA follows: TGTGCCAGCAGCGTAGAGTTTAATTCACCCCTCCACTTT.

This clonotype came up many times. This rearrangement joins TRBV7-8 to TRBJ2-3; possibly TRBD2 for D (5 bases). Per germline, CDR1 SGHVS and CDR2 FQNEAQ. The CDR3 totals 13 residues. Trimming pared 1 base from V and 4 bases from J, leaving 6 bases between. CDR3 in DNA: TGTGCCAGCAGCTTAGGGAGGCCAGATACGCAGTATTTT. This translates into CASSLGRPDTQYF. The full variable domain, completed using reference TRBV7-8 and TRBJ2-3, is GAGVSQSPRYKVAKRGQDVALRCDPISGHVSLFWYQQALGQGPEFLTYFQNEAQLDKSGLPSDRFFAERPEGSVSTLKIQRTQQEDSAVYLCASSLGRPDTQYFGPGTRLTVL.

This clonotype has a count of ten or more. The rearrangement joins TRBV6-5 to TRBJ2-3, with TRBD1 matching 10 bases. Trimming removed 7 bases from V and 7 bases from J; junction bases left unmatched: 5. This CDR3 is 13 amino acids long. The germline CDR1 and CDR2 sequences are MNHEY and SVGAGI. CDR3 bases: TGTGCCAGCACTGACAGGGGGCGGCATACGCAGTATTTT. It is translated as CASTDRGRHTQYF.

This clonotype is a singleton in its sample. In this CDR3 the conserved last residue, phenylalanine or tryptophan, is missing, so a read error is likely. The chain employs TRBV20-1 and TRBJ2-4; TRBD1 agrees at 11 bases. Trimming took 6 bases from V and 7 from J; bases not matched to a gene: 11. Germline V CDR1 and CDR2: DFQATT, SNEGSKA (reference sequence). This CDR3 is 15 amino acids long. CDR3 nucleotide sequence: TGCAGTGCCCCCAATGTGGGGACAGGGGGTAACATTCAGTACTTG. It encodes CSAPNVGTGGNIQYL.

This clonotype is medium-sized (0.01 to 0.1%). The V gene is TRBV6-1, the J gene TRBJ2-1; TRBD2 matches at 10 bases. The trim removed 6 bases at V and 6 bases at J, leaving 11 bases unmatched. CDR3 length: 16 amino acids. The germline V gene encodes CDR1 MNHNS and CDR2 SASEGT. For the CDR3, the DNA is TGTGCCAGCAGACGAACCCCGATAGCGGGGGGCAATGAGCAGTTCTTC. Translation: CASRRTPIAGGNEQFF.

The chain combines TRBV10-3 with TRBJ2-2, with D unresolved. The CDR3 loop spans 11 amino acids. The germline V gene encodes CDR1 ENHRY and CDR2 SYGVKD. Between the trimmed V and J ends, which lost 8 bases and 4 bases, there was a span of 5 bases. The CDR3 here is CAIALTGELFF. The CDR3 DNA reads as TGTGCCATCGCGCTCACCGGGGAGCTGTTTTTT.

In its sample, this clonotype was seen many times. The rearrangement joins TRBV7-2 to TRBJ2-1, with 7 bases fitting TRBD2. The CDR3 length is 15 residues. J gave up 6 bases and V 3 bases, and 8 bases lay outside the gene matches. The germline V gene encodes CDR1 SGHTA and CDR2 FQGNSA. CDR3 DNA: TGTGCCAGCAGCTTGGGGGGGACCACGGGCAATGAGCAGTTCTTC. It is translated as CASSLGGTTGNEQFF.

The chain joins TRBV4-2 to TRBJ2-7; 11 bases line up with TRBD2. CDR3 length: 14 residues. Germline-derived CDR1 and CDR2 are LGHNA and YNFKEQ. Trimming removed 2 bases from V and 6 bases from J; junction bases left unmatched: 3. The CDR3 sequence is CASSQTSGSPEQYF. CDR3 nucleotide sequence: TGTGCCAGCAGCCAAACTAGCGGGAGCCCCGAGCAGTACTTC.

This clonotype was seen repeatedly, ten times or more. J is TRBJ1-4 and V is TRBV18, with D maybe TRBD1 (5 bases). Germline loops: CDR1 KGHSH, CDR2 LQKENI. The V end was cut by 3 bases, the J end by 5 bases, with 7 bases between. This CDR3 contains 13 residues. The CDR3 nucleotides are TGTGCCAGCTCACCCGGACAAAATGAAAAACTGTTTTTT. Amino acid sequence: CASSPGQNEKLFF.

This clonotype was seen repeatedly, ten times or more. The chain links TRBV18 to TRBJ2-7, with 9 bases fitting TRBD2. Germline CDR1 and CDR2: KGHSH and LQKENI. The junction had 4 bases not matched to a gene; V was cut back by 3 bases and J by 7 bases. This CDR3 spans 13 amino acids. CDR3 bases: TGTGCCAGCTCACCCGGACTAGCGAGTGAGCAGTACTTC. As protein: CASSPGLASEQYF.

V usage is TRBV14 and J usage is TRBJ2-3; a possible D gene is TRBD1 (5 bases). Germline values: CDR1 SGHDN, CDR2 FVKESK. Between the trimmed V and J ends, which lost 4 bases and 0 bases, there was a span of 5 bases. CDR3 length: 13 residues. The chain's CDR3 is CASSRQSTDTQYF. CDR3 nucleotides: TGTGCCAGCAGCCGACAGAGCACAGATACGCAGTATTTT.

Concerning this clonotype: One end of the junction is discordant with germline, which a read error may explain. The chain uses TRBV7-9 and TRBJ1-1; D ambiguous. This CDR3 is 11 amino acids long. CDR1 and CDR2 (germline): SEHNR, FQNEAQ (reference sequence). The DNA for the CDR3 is TGTGCCAGCGGGATGAACGCTGAAGCTTGCTTT. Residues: CASGMNAEACF.

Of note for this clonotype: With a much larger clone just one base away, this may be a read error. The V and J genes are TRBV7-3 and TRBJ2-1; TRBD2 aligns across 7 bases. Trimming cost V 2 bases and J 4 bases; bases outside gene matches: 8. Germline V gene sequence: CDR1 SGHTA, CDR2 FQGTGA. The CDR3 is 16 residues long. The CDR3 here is CASSLSGLAEYNEQFF. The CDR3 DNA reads TGTGCCAGCAGCTTATCGGGGCTAGCGGAGTACAATGAGCAGTTCTTC.

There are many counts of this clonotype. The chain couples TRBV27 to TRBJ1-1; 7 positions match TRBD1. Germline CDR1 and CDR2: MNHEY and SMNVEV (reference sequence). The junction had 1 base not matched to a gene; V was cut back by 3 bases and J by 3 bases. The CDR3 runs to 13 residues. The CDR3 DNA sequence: TGTGCCAGCAGTTTGCAGGGGGACACTGAAGCTTTCTTT. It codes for CASSLQGDTEAFF.

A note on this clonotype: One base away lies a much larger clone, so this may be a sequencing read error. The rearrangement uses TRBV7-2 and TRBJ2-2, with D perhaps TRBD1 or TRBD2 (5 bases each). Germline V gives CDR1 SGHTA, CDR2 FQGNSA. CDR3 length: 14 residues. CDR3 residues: CASSFGSNTGGLFF. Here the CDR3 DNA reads TGTGCCAGCAGCTTCGGATCAAACACTGGGGGGCTGTTTTTT.

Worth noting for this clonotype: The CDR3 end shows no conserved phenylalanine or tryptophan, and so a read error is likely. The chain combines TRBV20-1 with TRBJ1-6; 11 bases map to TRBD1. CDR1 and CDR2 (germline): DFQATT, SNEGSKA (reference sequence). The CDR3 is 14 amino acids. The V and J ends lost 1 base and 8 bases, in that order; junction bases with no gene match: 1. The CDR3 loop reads CSARVGQGDSPLHS. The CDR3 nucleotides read TGCAGTGCTAGAGTGGGACAGGGGGATTCACCCCTCCACTCT.

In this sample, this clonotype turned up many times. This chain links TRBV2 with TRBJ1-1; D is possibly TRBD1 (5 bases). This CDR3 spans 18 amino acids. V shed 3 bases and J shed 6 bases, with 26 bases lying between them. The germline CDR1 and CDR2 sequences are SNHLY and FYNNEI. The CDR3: CASSERFRRAGVGAEAFF. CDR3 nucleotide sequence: TGTGCCAGCAGTGAGCGGTTTCGGAGGGCCGGGGTGGGGGCTGAAGCTTTCTTT.

The CDR3 DNA sequence: TGTGCCAGCAGTAGACAGGGGGCTGGCAATCAGCCCCAGCATTTT. It yields the protein CASSRQGAGNQPQHF. The V gene is TRBV12-3 or TRBV12-4, the J gene TRBJ1-5; 10 nucleotides line up with TRBD1. The CDR3 length is 15 residues. Unmatched junction bases numbered 3, after V lost 5 bases and J lost 2 bases.

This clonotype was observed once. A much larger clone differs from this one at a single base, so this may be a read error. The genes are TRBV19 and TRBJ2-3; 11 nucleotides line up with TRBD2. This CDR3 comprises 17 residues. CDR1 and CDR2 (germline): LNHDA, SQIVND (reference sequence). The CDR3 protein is CASKSGRLAGSIDTQYF. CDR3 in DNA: TGTGCCAGTAAGTCGGGAAGACTAGCGGGAAGCATAGATACGCAGTATTTT.

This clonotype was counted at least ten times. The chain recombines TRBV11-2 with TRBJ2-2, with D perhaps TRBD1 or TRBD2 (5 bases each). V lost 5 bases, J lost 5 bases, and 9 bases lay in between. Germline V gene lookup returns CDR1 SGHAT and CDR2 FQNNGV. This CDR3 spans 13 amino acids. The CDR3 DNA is TGTGCCAGCAGCGGGGGTCCTACCGGGGAGCTGTTTTTT. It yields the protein CASSGGPTGELFF.

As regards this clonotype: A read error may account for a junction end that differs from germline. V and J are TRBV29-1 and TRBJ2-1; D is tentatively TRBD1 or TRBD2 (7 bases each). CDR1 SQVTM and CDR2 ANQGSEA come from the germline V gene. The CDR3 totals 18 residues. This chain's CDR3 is CSAESGQEAGLTYDEQFF. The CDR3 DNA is TGCAGCGCTGAAAGTGGACAGGAAGCGGGATTGACCTACGATGAGCAGTTCTTC.

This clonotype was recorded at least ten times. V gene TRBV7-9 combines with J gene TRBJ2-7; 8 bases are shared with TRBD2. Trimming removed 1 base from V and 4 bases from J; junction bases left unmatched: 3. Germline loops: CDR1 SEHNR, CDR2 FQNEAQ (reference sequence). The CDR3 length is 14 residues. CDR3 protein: CASSLGPGGYEQYF. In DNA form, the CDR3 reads TGTGCCAGCAGCTTAGGGCCGGGAGGGTACGAGCAGTACTTC. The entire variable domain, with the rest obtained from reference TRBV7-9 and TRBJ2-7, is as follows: DTGVSQNPRHKITKRGQNVTFRCDPISEHNRLYWYRQTLGQGPEFLTYFQNEAQLEKSRLLSDRFSAERPKGSFSTLEIQRTEQGDSAMYLCASSLGPGGYEQYFGPGTRLTVT.